The sample holds many counts of the clone carrying this T cell receptor (beta chain). Its antigen remains unknown. These data belong to a study of T-cell reconstitution after alpha-beta-depleted transplantation in children. Study-level findings and limits: Elevated TCRbeta diversity at day 60 was traced, in some patients, to surviving recipient T cells and thymic progenitors. Newly generated T cells supplied most T-cell counts and diversity one year post-transplant. The origin of alpha-beta T cells about two months after transplant was reportedly several hundred expanded graft clones.

This sample's TCRbeta library carried unique molecular identifier barcodes. TCRdb passed the PCR reads through MiXCR, listing each CDR3 protein once. Among hundreds of thousands of distinct CDR3 sequences, about a sixth were seen once, and the ten largest hold around two fifths. The TCR was taken from a male patient aged 2 to 9 who had a stem cell transplant for acute lymphoblastic leukemia, so the T cells may come from the graft donor. The sample was PBMCs, mostly from graft donor cells, taken 360 days after TCRalphabeta/CD19-depleted stem cell transplant.

CDR3: CASSLRAGPPYNEQFF. In nucleotides, the CDR3 is TGTGCCAGCAGCTTGAGGGCGGGACCCCCCTACAATGAGCAGTTCTTC. This chain joins TRBV5-5 and TRBJ2-1; possibly TRBD2 for D (6 bases). Trimming cost V 1 base and J 2 bases, with 13 bases left between them. The CDR3 length is 16 residues. Germline V gene data show CDR1 as SGHKS and CDR2 as YYEKEE (reference sequence). Full variable domain (remainder filled in from reference TRBV5-5 and TRBJ2-1): DAGVTQSPTHLIKTRGQQVTLRCSPISGHKSVSWYQQVLGQGPQFIFQYYEKEERGRGNFPDRFSARQFPNYSSELNVNALLLGDSALYLCASSLRAGPPYNEQFFGPGTRLTVL.